The 18 T cell receptor beta chains below were found in one sample sequenced in a study of beta chain features in type 1 diabetes. The entirety of the isolated RNA underwent reverse transcription, so expressed TCRB transcripts were sequenced. Sequencing used immunoSEQ multiplex PCR; TCRdb keeps in-frame clones, though not all of them. The table lists under 350,000 clones, 7% to 9% of them singletons, with 1% in the top ten. Sequenced sample: central memory CD4+ T cells from blood. These receptors originate from a woman between 18 and 29 years old in good health.

There are a few counts of this clone. The chain carries TRBV2 and TRBJ2-5, with a possible D match to TRBD2 (5 bases). The CDR3 is 12 residues long. Trimming left V 4 bases short and J 5 bases short, with 8 bases between. Germline assignment: CDR1 SNHLY and CDR2 FYNNEI. CDR3 residues: CASSVSGETQYF. CDR3 sequence (DNA): TGTGCCAGCAGTGTCAGCGGCGAGACCCAGTACTTC.

This clone was counted only a few times. This chain connects TRBV25-1 to TRBJ1-4; TRBD1 matches at 9 bases. Germline V gene lookup returns CDR1 MGHDK and CDR2 SYGVNS. The trim removed 5 bases at V and 7 bases at J, leaving 5 bases unmatched. The CDR3 spans 14 residues. In DNA, the CDR3 is TGTGCCAGCAGTAGACCGGGACAGGGTGAAAAACTGTTTTTT. This sequence encodes CASSRPGQGEKLFF.

The table lists this clone with a count of one. This chain joins TRBV15 and TRBJ2-7; D remains ambiguous. V lost 1 base and J lost 4, with 8 bases in between. There are 13 residues in the CDR3. Germline assignment: CDR1 LNHNV and CDR2 YYDKDF (reference sequence). CDR3 nucleotides: TGTGCCACCAGCAGAGGAAACGGGTACGAGCAGTACGTC. Translating gives CATSRGNGYEQYV.

The chain is built from TRBV9 and TRBJ2-1; 10 bases agree with TRBD1. J was trimmed by 7 bases and V by 0 bases; bases with no gene match: 10. The CDR3 consists of 17 residues. The germline V gene has CDR1 SGDLS and CDR2 YYNGEE. In DNA, the CDR3 is TGTGCCAGCAGCGTAGCTGGTGGGACAGGGGCGGGTAATGAGCAGTTCTTC. Translation: CASSVAGGTGAGNEQFF.

This clone has just a few counts. The CDR3 is CASSQRTREGGGNQPQHF. CDR3 in DNA: TGTGCCAGCAGTCAGCGCACCCGAGAGGGCGGGGGCAATCAGCCCCAGCATTTT. The rearrangement uses TRBV2 and TRBJ1-5; D is unresolved. Germline CDR1 reads SNHLY; CDR2 reads FYNNEI. V lost 5 bases and J 2 bases, leaving 22 bases between the germline ends. This CDR3 contains 18 residues.

This chain joins TRBV7-2 and TRBJ2-5; D gene unclear. This CDR3 contains 13 residues. Per the germline V gene, CDR1 is SGHTA and CDR2 is FQGNSA. V was shortened by 2 bases and J by 5 bases, with 9 bases between the two germline ends. The CDR3 nucleotides are TGTGCCAGCAGCTTATTCACGCGTGAGACCCAGTACTTC. This encodes CASSLFTRETQYF.

This clone was recorded a few times. The J gene is TRBJ1-2, the V gene TRBV27, with TRBD1 matching 7 bases. Germline V gives CDR1 MNHEY, CDR2 SMNVEV (reference sequence). V gave up 4 bases and J gave up 1 base; unmatched junction bases: 18. There are 19 residues in the CDR3. The CDR3 reads CASSSRPGQKNHINYGYTF. CDR3 nucleotide sequence: TGTGCCAGCAGTTCCCGACCGGGACAGAAAAATCATATTAACTATGGCTACACCTTC.

This clone was seen repeatedly, ten times or more. The chain couples TRBV27 to TRBJ2-6; tentatively, D is TRBD1 (5 bases). Looked up from germline, CDR1 is MNHEY and CDR2 is SMNVEV (reference sequence). Between the trimmed V and J ends, which lost 6 bases and 2 bases, there was a span of 11 bases. The CDR3 sequence is 15 residues long. CDR3 residues: CASRGLGAGANVLTF. The CDR3 DNA is TGTGCCAGCAGGGGGCTTGGGGCTGGGGCCAACGTCCTGACTTTC.

Concerning this clone itself: The junction and the germline gene differ at one end; a read error may be behind it. The chain links TRBV6-5 to TRBJ1-2; the match to TRBD1 covers 8 bases. Germline-derived CDR1 and CDR2 are MNHEY and SVGAGI. The CDR3 is 14 amino acids. In DNA form, the CDR3 reads TGTGCCAGCAGTTACTCCCTTGGACAGGGAGTTATCTCCTTC. Its translation is CASSYSLGQGVISF.

This clone was counted between two and nine times. This same CDR3 is encoded by further DNA sequences in the sample. This chain connects TRBV5-1 to TRBJ2-3; tentatively, D is TRBD1 or TRBD2 (6 bases each). The CDR3 length is 15 residues. Deletions cut 2 bases from V and 3 bases from J, with 13 bases between. Germline V gene data show CDR1 as SGHRS and CDR2 as YFSETQ. CDR3 region: CASSLRGARTDTQYF. The CDR3 nucleotides are TGCGCCAGCAGCTTAAGGGGGGCCCGGACAGATACGCAGTATTTT.

The CDR3 DNA follows: TGTGCCAGCAGCCCTGGACTAGCGGGAGGGCAAGAGACCCAGTACTTC. Amino acids: CASSPGLAGGQETQYF. The chain employs TRBV6-6 and TRBJ2-5, with 15 bases matching TRBD2. This CDR3 is 16 amino acids long. In germline, CDR1 is MNHNY, CDR2 SVGAGI (reference sequence). Trimming took 6 bases from V and 2 from J; bases not matched to a gene: 4.

This clone was seen more than once but under ten times. The chain joins TRBV5-1 to TRBJ1-4; 8 bases fit TRBD1. The CDR3 runs to 18 residues. V lost 0 bases and J lost 0; bases outside the gene matches: 7. The V gene's germline CDR1 is SGHRS and CDR2 YFSETQ. CDR3 nucleotide sequence: TGCGCCAGCAGCTTGGGACGGGACAGGTTTGCAACTAATGAAAAACTGTTTTTT. Protein product: CASSLGRDRFATNEKLFF. Variable domain in full (rest from reference TRBV5-1 and TRBJ1-4): KAGVTQTPRYLIKTRGQQVTLSCSPISGHRSVSWYQQTPGQGLQFLFEYFSETQRNKGNFPGRFSGRQFSNSRSEMNVSTLELGDSALYLCASSLGRDRFATNEKLFFGSGTQLSVL.

As regards this clone: The sample contains more than one DNA sequence encoding this CDR3. The chain links TRBV5-1 to TRBJ1-1; weak D call: TRBD1 (5 bases). This CDR3 has 13 amino acids. Germline lookup yields CDR1 SGHRS and CDR2 YFSETQ. The germline V and J ends were trimmed by 4 bases and 1 base, with 8 bases remaining between them. In DNA, the CDR3 is TGCGCCAGCAGCACAGGACAGAACACTGAAGCTTTCTTT. As protein: CASSTGQNTEAFF.

The sample holds a few counts of this clone. The V gene is TRBV21-1, the J gene TRBJ2-1. TRBV21-1 is shown as a pseudogene. This CDR3 spans 15 amino acids. This chain's CDR3 is CASSKAYGPYNEQFF. The CDR3 DNA is TGTGCCAGCAGCAAAGCGTATGGACCTTACAATGAGCAGTTCTTC.

There are a few counts of this clone. V usage is TRBV18 and J usage is TRBJ2-1, with TRBD1 identical over 8 bases. CDR3 length equals 16 residues. Germline assignment: CDR1 KGHSH and CDR2 LQKENI. V shed 2 bases and J 8 bases; nucleotides not matched to a gene: 11. CDR3 DNA sequence: TGTGCCAGCTCACCAGGGTGGCAGGGGGCGGTTGATGAGCAGTTCTTC. Its translation is CASSPGWQGAVDEQFF.

The chain employs TRBV18 and TRBJ1-2; TRBD1 matches at 8 bases. Looked up from germline, CDR1 is KGHSH and CDR2 is LQKENI. CDR3 length: 13 residues. Trimming removed 3 bases from V and 8 bases from J; junction bases left unmatched: 5. The CDR3 sequence: CASSPDRVHGYTF. The CDR3, as DNA: TGTGCCAGCTCACCGGACAGGGTTCACGGCTACACCTTC.

V is TRBV7-2 and J is TRBJ2-1; 7 nucleotides match TRBD2. CDR1 is SGHTA, CDR2 FQGNSA, per germline. The V and J ends lost 2 bases and 5 bases, in that order; junction bases with no gene match: 6. This CDR3 region has 15 residues. The CDR3 here is CASSLFSGGDNEQFF. The CDR3, as DNA: TGTGCCAGCAGCTTATTTTCGGGAGGAGACAATGAGCAGTTCTTC.

The chain has TRBV11-2 and TRBJ2-7, with a tentative D call TRBD2 (6 bases). CDR1 is SGHAT and CDR2 is FQNNGV in the germline V gene. The CDR3 covers 14 residues. CDR3 amino acids: CANSTLGRRGEQYV. Here the CDR3 DNA reads TGTGCCAACAGCACCCTGGGAAGGAGGGGCGAGCAGTACGTC.